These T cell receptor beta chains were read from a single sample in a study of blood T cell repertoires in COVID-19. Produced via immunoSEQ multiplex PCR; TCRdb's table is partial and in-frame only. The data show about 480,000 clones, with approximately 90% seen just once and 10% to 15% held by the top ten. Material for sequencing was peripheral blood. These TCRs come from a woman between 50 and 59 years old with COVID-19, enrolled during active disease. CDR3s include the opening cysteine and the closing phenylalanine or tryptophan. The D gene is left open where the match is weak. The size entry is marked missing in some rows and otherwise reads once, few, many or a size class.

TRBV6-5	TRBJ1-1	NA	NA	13	TGTGCCAGCAGCCCGCAGGGGAAGACTGAAGCTTTCTTT	CASSPQGKTEAFF
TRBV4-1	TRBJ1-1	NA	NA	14	TGCGCCAGCAGCCAAGCGGGGGGAAACACTGAAGCTTTCTTT	CASSQAGGNTEAFF
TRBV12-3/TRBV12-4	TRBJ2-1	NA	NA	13	TGTGCCAGCAGTTTTGGGGCAGTTAATGAGCAGTTCTTC	CASSFGAVNEQFF
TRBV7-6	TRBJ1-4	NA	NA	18	TGTGCCAGCTCCTTGGGCGGGGGCAGGGCCGGAAGAAATGAAAAACTGTTTTTT	CASSLGGGRAGRNEKLFF
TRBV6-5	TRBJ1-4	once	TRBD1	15	TGTGCCAGCAGTTCCCGGACAGGGGATCGAGAAAAACTGTTTTTT	CASSSRTGDREKLFF
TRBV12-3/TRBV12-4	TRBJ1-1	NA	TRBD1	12	TGTGCCAGCAGCCGGGACAGGGGAAAAGCTTTCTTT	CASSRDRGKAFF
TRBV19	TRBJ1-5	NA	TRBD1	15	TGTGCCAGTAGTACCCCGGGACAGCTTCGCCAGCCCCAGCATTTT	CASSTPGQLRQPQHF
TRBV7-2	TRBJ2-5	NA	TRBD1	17	TGTGCCAGCAGCTTAGGGCTTGGACAGGGGAGGGAAGAGACCCAGTACTTC	CASSLGLGQGREETQYF
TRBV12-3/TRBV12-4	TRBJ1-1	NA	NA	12	TGTGCCACCCATTTAGGGGCCGGAGGGGCTTTCTTT	CATHLGAGGAFF
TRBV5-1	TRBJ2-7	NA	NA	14	TGCGCCAGCAGCTACGAAGGGGGTCTCTACGAGCAGTACTTC	CASSYEGGLYEQYF
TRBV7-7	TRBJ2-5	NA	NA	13	TGTGCCAGCAGCTTAAACTTGCGGGAGACCCAGTACTTC	CASSLNLRETQYF
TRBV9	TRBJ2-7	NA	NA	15	TGTGCCAGCAGCGTAGCCCCGACAAGCTACTACGAGCAGTACTTC	CASSVAPTSYYEQYF
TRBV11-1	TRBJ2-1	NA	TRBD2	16	TGTGCCAGCAGCCCCCGACTAGCGGGGGGTAACAATGAGCAGTTCTTC	CASSPRLAGGNNEQFF
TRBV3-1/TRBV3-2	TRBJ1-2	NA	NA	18	TGTGCCAGCAGCCAAGGTCCGGGCTCCGGGGTCGTAGACTATGGCTACACCTTC	CASSQGPGSGVVDYGYTF
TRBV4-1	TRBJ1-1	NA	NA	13	TGCGCCAGCAGCCAACTAACACAGGTAGGAGCTTTCTTT	CASSQLTQVGAFF
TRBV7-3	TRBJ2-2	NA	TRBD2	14	TGTGCCAGCAGCCCGGGACTAACCACCGGGGAGCTGTTTTTT	CASSPGLTTGELFF
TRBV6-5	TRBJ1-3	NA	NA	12	TGTGCCAGCATGGGCGCTGGAAACACCATATATTTT	CASMGAGNTIYF
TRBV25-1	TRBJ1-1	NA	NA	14	TGTGCCAGCATTCCGGGTCTTGGCAACACTGAAGCTTTCTTT	CASIPGLGNTEAFF
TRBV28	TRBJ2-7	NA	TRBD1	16	TGTGCCAGCAGTCCCTTTGGACAGGGGGTCATCTACGAGCAGTACTTC	CASSPFGQGVIYEQYF
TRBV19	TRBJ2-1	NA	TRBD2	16	TGTGCCAGTAGTATAGGAGTAGGACTAGTCTGGAATGAGCAGTTCTTC	CASSIGVGLVWNEQFF
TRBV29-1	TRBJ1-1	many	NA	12	TGCAGCGTTGGGGCAGGGAACACTGAAGCTTTCTTT	CSVGAGNTEAFF
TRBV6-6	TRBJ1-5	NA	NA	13	TGTGCCGCCAAACAGGATAGCAATCAGCCCCAGCATTTT	CAAKQDSNQPQHF
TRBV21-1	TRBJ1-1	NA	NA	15	TGTGCCAGCAGTCCCGGGATGTGGGGGGACACTGAAGCTTTCTTT	CASSPGMWGDTEAFF
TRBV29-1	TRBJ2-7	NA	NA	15	TGCAGCGTTGTCTCCTCGATCGACAGCTCCTACGAGCAGTACTTC	CSVVSSIDSSYEQYF
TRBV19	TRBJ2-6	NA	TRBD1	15	TGTGCCAGTAGAAACAGGGGCTCTGGGGCCAACGTCCTGACTTTC	CASRNRGSGANVLTF
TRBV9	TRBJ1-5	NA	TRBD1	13	TGTGCCAGCAGCCCGGACAGGGACCAGCCCCAGCATTTT	CASSPDRDQPQHF